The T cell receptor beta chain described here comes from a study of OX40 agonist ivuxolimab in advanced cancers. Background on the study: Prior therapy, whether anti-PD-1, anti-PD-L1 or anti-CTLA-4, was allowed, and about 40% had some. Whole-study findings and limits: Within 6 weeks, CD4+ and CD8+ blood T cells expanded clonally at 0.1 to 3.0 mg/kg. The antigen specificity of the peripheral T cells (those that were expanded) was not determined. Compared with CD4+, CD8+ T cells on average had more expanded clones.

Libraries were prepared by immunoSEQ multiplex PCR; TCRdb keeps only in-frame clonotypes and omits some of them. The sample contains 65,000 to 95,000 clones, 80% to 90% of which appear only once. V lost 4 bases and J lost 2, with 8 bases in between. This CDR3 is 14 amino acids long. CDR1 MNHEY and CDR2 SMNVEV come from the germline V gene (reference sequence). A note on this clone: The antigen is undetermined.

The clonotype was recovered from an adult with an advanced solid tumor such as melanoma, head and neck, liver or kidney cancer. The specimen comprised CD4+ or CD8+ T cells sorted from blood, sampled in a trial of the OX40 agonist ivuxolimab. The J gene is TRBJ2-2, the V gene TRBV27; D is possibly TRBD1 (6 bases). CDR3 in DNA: TGTGCCAGCAGTTACAGGGTAAACACCGGGGAGCTGTTTTTT. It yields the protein CASSYRVNTGELFF.